This TCR beta chain was captured in a study of blood T cell repertoires in COVID-19. TCRdb's table, derived via immunoSEQ multiplex PCR, lists solely in-frame clones and lacks some. The top ten hold about 7% of the sample, which has 65,000 to 95,000 clones, roughly 88% seen once. V shed 7 bases and J shed 0 bases, with 7 bases lying between them. The CDR3 length is 13 residues. In germline, CDR1 is MNHEY, CDR2 SVGAGI. V is TRBV6-5 and J is TRBJ2-1, with unresolved D. The receptor was derived from a man aged 70 or older with acute or convalescent COVID-19. Specimen: peripheral blood. Here the CDR3 DNA reads TGTGCCAGCATCGATAGCTCCTACAATGAGCAGTTCTTC. It specifies CASIDSSYNEQFF.